One sample yielded the 16 T cell receptor beta chains listed below, sequenced in a study of cytomegalovirus exposure and HLA in healthy donors (dated by TCRdb to about 2017). The library was built by means of the immunoSEQ multiplex PCR assay. The multiplex PCR relied on a mix of 60 forward primers for TCR Vbeta segments and 13 reverse primers for TCR Jbeta segments. TCRdb holds this immuneACCESS table with in-frame rearrangements only. Some clones are missing; in checked studies, unresolved V genes explain under half, and the rest has no known cause. This sample is represented by 160,000 or so clones; approximately 84% of them were singletons. The top ten hold 1% to 1.5% of the sample. Sample: PBMCs. Receptors were obtained from a middle-aged man in good health and CMV-seropositive.

The CDR3 reads CASSFAGEENEQFF. Written as DNA, the CDR3 is TGTGCCAGCAGTTTTGCGGGTGAGGAGAATGAGCAGTTCTTC. The chain recombines TRBV27 with TRBJ2-1; the D gene is possibly TRBD2 (5 bases). The CDR3 covers 14 residues. Germline V gives CDR1 MNHEY, CDR2 SMNVEV (reference sequence). V lost 3 bases and J 7 bases, leaving 13 bases between the germline ends.

This clone showed up just once. V and J are TRBV7-8 and TRBJ2-3, with D tentatively TRBD2 (6 bases). V lost 5 bases and J lost 0, with 9 bases in between. Germline V gives CDR1 SGHVS, CDR2 FQNEAQ. The CDR3 consists of 14 residues. The DNA for the CDR3 is TGTGCCAGCAGCCGGGCGGGAAGCACAGATACGCAGTATTTT. This sequence encodes CASSRAGSTDTQYF.

The chain is built from TRBV7-2 and TRBJ1-2; D unresolved. Per germline, CDR1 SGHTA and CDR2 FQGNSA. V gave up 5 bases and J gave up 1 base, with 11 bases separating them. This CDR3 region has 14 residues. The CDR3 nucleotides are TGTGCCAGCAGCCCATCGGGTTATAACTATGGCTACACCTTC. Translation gives CASSPSGYNYGYTF.

The chain employs TRBV5-4 and TRBJ1-1; 7 bases fit TRBD1. Losses at the gene ends were 3 bases for V and 8 bases for J; bases not matched to a gene: 10. The germline V gene has CDR1 SGHNT and CDR2 YYREEE (reference sequence). The CDR3 is 14 amino acids. CDR3 in amino acids: CASSWTGQTKEAFF. The CDR3 DNA sequence: TGTGCCAGCAGCTGGACGGGACAGACCAAGGAAGCTTTCTTT.

The chain recombines TRBV7-9 with TRBJ2-7; 10 positions match TRBD2. The length of the CDR3 is 14 residues. V shed 0 bases and J 7 bases; nucleotides not matched to a gene: 3. The germline CDR1 and CDR2 sequences are SEHNR and FQNEAQ (reference sequence). CDR3 residues: CASSLASLAGEQYF. The CDR3 nucleotides are TGTGCCAGCAGCTTAGCGTCACTAGCGGGGGAGCAGTACTTC.

The chain has TRBV7-9 and TRBJ2-1; possible D gene TRBD2, 5 bases. Germline CDR1 SEHNR, CDR2 FQNEAQ (reference sequence). V was shortened by 1 base and J by 7 bases, with 8 bases between the two germline ends. This CDR3 is 13 amino acids long. CDR3 in amino acids: CASSLGGGNEQFF. As DNA, the CDR3 is TGTGCCAGCAGCTTAGGAGGCGGGAATGAGCAGTTCTTC.

The chain combines TRBV2 with TRBJ1-1, with 10 bases identical to TRBD1. Germline-derived CDR1 and CDR2 are SNHLY and FYNNEI. The CDR3 has 12 residues. Trimming took 6 bases from V and 10 from J; bases not matched to a gene: 5. The CDR3 spells CASRDRGLLAFF. CDR3 nucleotides: TGTGCCAGCAGAGACAGGGGGCTGCTAGCTTTCTTT.

CDR3 amino acids: CASSPSSGTAYNEQFF. DNA of the CDR3: TGTGCCAGCAGCCCTTCTTCCGGGACAGCCTACAATGAGCAGTTCTTC. The chain couples TRBV7-3 to TRBJ2-1; 7 bases are a match to TRBD1. Germline V CDR1 and CDR2: SGHTA, FQGTGA. V was pared by 5 bases and J by 2 bases, with 9 bases of the junction left unmatched. This CDR3 contains 16 residues.

This clone appeared a single time. The V call is TRBV9, the J call TRBJ2-7, with D possibly matching TRBD2 (5 bases). The V gene lost 5 bases and the J gene lost 3 bases, with 18 bases spanning the gap. Germline V CDR1 and CDR2: SGDLS, YYNGEE. This CDR3 is built from 15 residues. In DNA, the CDR3 is TGTGCCAGCAGTGCGACGGACTTCGCTAGCTACGAGCAGTACTTC. Amino acids: CASSATDFASYEQYF.

Only a few counts were recorded for this clone. The chain carries TRBV29-1 and TRBJ2-1; 7 nucleotides agree with TRBD2. The CDR3 runs 15 residues. Germline V lookup: CDR1 SQVTM, CDR2 ANQGSEA. The J segment lost 7 bases and the V segment lost 8 bases, leaving 17 bases of the junction unmatched. The CDR3, as DNA: TGCAGCCTGGCGGGGAGGGGTGGGTTCCGGAATGAGCAGTTCTTC. It encodes CSLAGRGGFRNEQFF.

V is TRBV9 and J is TRBJ2-7; 9 nucleotides match TRBD2. The CDR3 covers 14 residues. V gave up 4 bases and J gave up 3 bases; unmatched junction bases: 5. CDR1 and CDR2 from the germline V gene are SGDLS and YYNGEE. This CDR3 reads CASSRGRGSYEQYF. The CDR3 DNA is TGTGCCAGCAGCCGCGGGAGGGGGAGCTACGAGCAGTACTTC.

The chain joins TRBV6-1 to TRBJ1-2; no definite D call. Trimming took off 7 bases at V and 5 bases at J, with 8 bases between the two ends. The length of the CDR3 is 11 residues. Germline CDR1 MNHNS, CDR2 SASEGT. The CDR3 reads CASKNSYGYTF. For the CDR3, the DNA is TGTGCCAGCAAGAATAGTTATGGCTACACCTTC.

This clone was seen a single time. The rearrangement links TRBV7-3 to TRBJ2-1; 13 bases map to TRBD2. The V segment lost 5 bases and the J segment 9 bases; nucleotides outside the gene matches: 10. CDR1 SGHTA and CDR2 FQGTGA come from the germline V gene. The length of the CDR3 is 16 residues. The CDR3 DNA sequence: TGTGCCAGCAGCATGACCGGGACTAGCGGGATAGGTGAGCAGTTCTTC. This gives the protein CASSMTGTSGIGEQFF.

The V gene is TRBV7-3, the J gene TRBJ2-3; 7 bases are a match to TRBD2. CDR3 length: 15 amino acids. Germline trimming cut 2 bases from V and 1 base from J; bases unmatched to any gene: 3. Germline CDR1 SGHTA, CDR2 FQGTGA. CDR3 in amino acids: CASSLGLAGTDTQYF. CDR3 DNA sequence: TGTGCCAGCAGCTTAGGGCTAGCGGGCACAGATACGCAGTATTTT.

This chain connects TRBV5-4 to TRBJ1-4; 7 bases are a match to TRBD1. CDR3 length equals 15 residues. CDR1 and CDR2 from the germline V gene are SGHNT and YYREEE (reference sequence). Losses at the gene ends were 3 bases for V and 6 bases for J; bases not matched to a gene: 8. The CDR3 DNA reads TGTGCCAGCAGCTCCACAGGGGACCCCTATGAAAAACTGTTTTTT. Protein sequence: CASSSTGDPYEKLFF.

V usage is TRBV4-1 and J usage is TRBJ2-3; perhaps TRBD1 as D (6 bases). Trimming took 0 bases from V and 5 from J, leaving 18 bases between them. CDR3 size: 17 residues. The germline CDR1 and CDR2 sequences are MGHRA and YSYEKL. CDR3 bases: TGCGCCAGCAGCCAAGATCGGGACACAGGGTATAAAGATACGCAGTATTTT. As protein: CASSQDRDTGYKDTQYF.